The 13 T cell receptor beta chains presented below share a single source sample, sequenced in a study of cytomegalovirus exposure and HLA in healthy donors. Vbeta (60) and Jbeta (13) primers were used in the PCR. Measured with immunoSEQ multiplex PCR; TCRdb has only the in-frame clones, and not every one. The sample consists of fewer than 200,000 clones, less than 80% of them appearing once. Specimen: PBMCs. These receptors came from a female donor in good health and CMV-seronegative.

V gene TRBV28 combines with J gene TRBJ1-2; 8 bases align to TRBD1. The V and J ends lost 6 bases and 2 bases, in that order; junction bases with no gene match: 5. CDR1 is MDHEN, CDR2 SYDVKM, per germline. This CDR3 contains 14 residues. This CDR3 is CASSLRQGNYGYTF. CDR3 nucleotide sequence: TGTGCCAGCAGCCTCCGACAGGGGAACTATGGCTACACCTTC.

V and J are TRBV7-3 and TRBJ1-2; the D gene is possibly TRBD1 (5 bases). CDR1 is SGHTA, CDR2 FQGTGA, per germline. This CDR3 has 13 residues. Deletions cut 2 bases from V and 8 bases from J, with 12 bases between. The CDR3 loop reads CASSLSRARGYTF. In nucleotides, the CDR3 is TGTGCCAGCAGCTTATCCAGGGCGAGGGGCTACACCTTC.

The chain joins TRBV7-2 to TRBJ1-2; 7 nucleotides agree with TRBD1. Germline trimming cut 3 bases from V and 2 bases from J; bases unmatched to any gene: 6. The CDR3 contains 15 residues. The V gene's germline CDR1 is SGHTA and CDR2 FQGNSA. CDR3 DNA sequence: TGTGCCAGCAGCTTCCAACAGGGGAGCAACTATGGCTACACCTTC. Amino acids: CASSFQQGSNYGYTF.

In its sample, this clone is medium-sized. The chain links TRBV10-3 to TRBJ1-2; 12 bases are a match to TRBD1. This CDR3 contains 14 residues. Germline loops: CDR1 ENHRY, CDR2 SYGVKD. The V gene end was trimmed by 8 bases and the J gene end by 8 bases; junction bases not matched to a gene: 9. The CDR3 DNA reads TGTGCCATCTCCGGGACAGGGGGCGCTGGCGGCTACACCTTC. Translation gives CAISGTGGAGGYTF.

There are a few counts of this clone. The CDR3 protein is CASSPDGHSYEQYF. In DNA form, the CDR3 reads TGCGCCAGCAGCCCAGACGGACACTCCTACGAGCAGTACTTC. The chain uses TRBV5-1 and TRBJ2-7; D perhaps matches TRBD1 (5 bases). Germline assignment: CDR1 SGHRS and CDR2 YFSETQ. Trimming took off 4 bases at V and 0 bases at J, with 11 bases between the two ends. The CDR3 loop spans 14 amino acids. The whole variable domain, remainder taken from reference TRBV5-1 and TRBJ2-7, is KAGVTQTPRYLIKTRGQQVTLSCSPISGHRSVSWYQQTPGQGLQFLFEYFSETQRNKGNFPGRFSGRQFSNSRSEMNVSTLELGDSALYLCASSPDGHSYEQYFGPGTRLTVT.

The gene calls are TRBV30 and TRBJ2-2; 7 bases fit TRBD2. The germline V gene encodes CDR1 GTSNPN and CDR2 SVGIG (reference sequence). The CDR3 runs 17 residues. Trimming cost V 1 base and J 1 base; bases outside gene matches: 9. In DNA, the CDR3 is TGTGCCTGGAGTGGGGTTGGGGGGAGGGGGAACACCGGGGAGCTGTTTTTT. Translated, it gives CAWSGVGGRGNTGELFF.

V gene TRBV4-3 combines with J gene TRBJ2-3; TRBD2 matches at 7 bases. In germline, CDR1 is LGHNA, CDR2 YSLEER. The length of the CDR3 is 17 residues. The J segment lost 0 bases and the V segment lost 4 bases, leaving 10 bases of the junction unmatched. The CDR3 sequence: CASSPRGGSGSTDTQYF. The CDR3 DNA sequence: TGCGCCAGCAGCCCCCGTGGGGGTAGCGGGAGCACAGATACGCAGTATTTT.

A few counts support this clone. The CDR3 region is CATSRDQANIRNQPQHF. The CDR3 DNA reads as TGTGCCACCAGCAGAGATCAGGCGAACATAAGGAATCAGCCCCAGCATTTT. The rearrangement joins TRBV15 to TRBJ1-5; D gene unclear. The ends were cut back, 0 bases at V and 4 bases at J, with 16 bases in the middle. This CDR3 region has 17 residues. Germline-derived CDR1 and CDR2 are LNHNV and YYDKDF (reference sequence). The full variable domain, its missing parts supplied by reference TRBV15 and TRBJ1-5, is DAMVIQNPRYQVTQFGKPVTLSCSQTLNHNVMYWYQQKSSQAPKLLFHYYDKDFNNEADTPDNFQSRRPNTSFCFLDIRSPGLGDTAMYLCATSRDQANIRNQPQHFGDGTRLSIL.

The count of this clone is one. The chain couples TRBV11-2 to TRBJ2-7; 12 bases are a match to TRBD1. V gave up 8 bases and J gave up 6 bases; unmatched junction bases: 5. The CDR3 covers 13 residues. Germline V gene lookup returns CDR1 SGHAT and CDR2 FQNNGV. In DNA form, the CDR3 reads TGTGCCAGCCTTGGGACAGGGGGCTTCGAGCAGTACTTC. It encodes CASLGTGGFEQYF.

This chain joins TRBV5-1 and TRBJ2-7; the D gene is possibly TRBD1 (6 bases). Looked up from germline, CDR1 is SGHRS and CDR2 is YFSETQ. V lost 3 bases to trimming and J lost 3 bases, with 16 bases between them. This CDR3 is built from 15 residues. The CDR3 DNA follows: TGCGCCAGCAGCTCCCTGACCGGACAGAACTACGAGCAGTACTTC. This encodes CASSSLTGQNYEQYF.

In this sample, this clone turned up once. The J gene is TRBJ2-2, the V gene TRBV5-4; TRBD2 matches 7 bases. Trimming removed 4 bases from V and 1 base from J; junction bases left unmatched: 13. The CDR3 length is 18 residues. Germline CDR1 and CDR2: SGHNT and YYREEE (reference sequence). In DNA, the CDR3 is TGTGCCAGCAGCCCCGGGAGGACCCGACATCTGAACACCGGGGAGCTGTTTTTT. Protein product: CASSPGRTRHLNTGELFF.

The chain recombines TRBV6-4 with TRBJ2-7, with D possibly TRBD2 on 5 matching bases. V was trimmed by 7 bases and J by 7 bases, leaving 26 bases between them. CDR1 MRHNA and CDR2 SNTAGT come from the germline V gene. This CDR3 comprises 16 residues. The CDR3 region is CASKHTGIKGPREQYF. For the CDR3, the DNA is TGTGCCAGCAAACACACCGGGATTAAAGGCCCGAGGGAGCAGTACTTC.

The count of this clone is one. The CDR3 DNA follows: TGTGCCAGCAGGATAGGGGACAGAAACACCGGGGAGCTGTTTTTT. This codes for CASRIGDRNTGELFF. This sequence joins TRBV2 and TRBJ2-2, with 7 bases that match TRBD1. The CDR3 length is 15 residues. V was clipped by 6 bases and J by 2 bases; unmatched bases: 6. The germline V gene encodes CDR1 SNHLY and CDR2 FYNNEI.